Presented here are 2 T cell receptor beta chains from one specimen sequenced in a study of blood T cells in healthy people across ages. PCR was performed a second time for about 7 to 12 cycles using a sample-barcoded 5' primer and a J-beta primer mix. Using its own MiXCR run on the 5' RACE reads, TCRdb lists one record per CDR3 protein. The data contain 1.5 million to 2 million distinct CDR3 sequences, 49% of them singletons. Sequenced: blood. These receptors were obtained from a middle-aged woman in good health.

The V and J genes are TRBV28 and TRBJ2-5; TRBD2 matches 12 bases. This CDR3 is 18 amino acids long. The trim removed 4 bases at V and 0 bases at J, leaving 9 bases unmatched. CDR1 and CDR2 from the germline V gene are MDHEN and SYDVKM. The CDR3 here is CASSSSTSGGEYQETQYF. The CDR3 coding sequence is TGTGCCAGCAGTTCCTCGACTAGCGGGGGAGAGTACCAAGAGACCCAGTACTTC.

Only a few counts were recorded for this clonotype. CDR3 DNA: TGTGCCAGCAGCACCGGGGGAATTGAGCAGTACTTC. It specifies CASSTGGIEQYF. The chain uses TRBV7-2 and TRBJ2-7; possibly TRBD2 for D (6 bases). Germline values: CDR1 SGHTA, CDR2 FQGNSA. Trimming cost V 5 bases and J 7 bases, with 12 bases left between them. The CDR3 has 12 residues.